The T cell receptor (beta chain) under discussion was sequenced for a study of T cells after yellow fever vaccination. Study-level points and caveats: FACS-sorted repertoires could contain abundant clonotypes contaminating from the bulk population. Clonotypes appearing in both CD4 and CD8 compartments existed, and their share was small. Although the secondary response was weaker, it peaked faster, at day 5 versus 15.

This clonotype was observed at least ten times. Its specificity is not known. TCRdb redid the calling of the 5' RACE reads with MiXCR, one entry per CDR3 protein. The repertoire includes hundreds of thousands of distinct CDR3 sequences, roughly a sixth of them detected once, and around 15% sits in the top ten. The CDR3 has 15 residues. The V gene lost 3 bases and the J gene lost 5 bases, with 13 bases spanning the gap. Here the sequenced sample was PBMCs, taken 5 to 6 days after the first yellow fever vaccination. The TCR was taken from a young man who received the YFV17D yellow fever vaccine. The chain employs TRBV12-3 or TRBV12-4 and TRBJ2-2, with D perhaps assigned TRBD1 or TRBD2 (6 bases each). The CDR3 DNA sequence: TGTGCCAGCAGTTTTAGGGGGGCCCGTACCGGGGAGCTGTTTTTT. This gives the protein CASSFRGARTGELFF.